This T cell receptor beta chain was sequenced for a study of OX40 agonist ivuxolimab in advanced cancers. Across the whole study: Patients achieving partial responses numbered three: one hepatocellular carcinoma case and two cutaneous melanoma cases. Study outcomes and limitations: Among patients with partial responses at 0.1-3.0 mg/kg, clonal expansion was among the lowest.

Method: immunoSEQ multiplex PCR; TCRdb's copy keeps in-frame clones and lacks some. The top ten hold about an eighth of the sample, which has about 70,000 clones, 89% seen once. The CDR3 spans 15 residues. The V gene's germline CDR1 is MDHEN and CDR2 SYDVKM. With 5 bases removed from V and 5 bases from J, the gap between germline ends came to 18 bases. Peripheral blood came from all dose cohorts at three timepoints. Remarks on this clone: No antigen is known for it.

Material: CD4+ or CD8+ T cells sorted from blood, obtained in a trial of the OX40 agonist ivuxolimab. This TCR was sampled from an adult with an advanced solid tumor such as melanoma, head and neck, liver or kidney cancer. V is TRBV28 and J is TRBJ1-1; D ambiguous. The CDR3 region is CASSGYRFSRTEAFF. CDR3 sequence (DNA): TGTGCCAGCAGTGGCTATCGGTTTAGCAGGACTGAAGCTTTCTTT.